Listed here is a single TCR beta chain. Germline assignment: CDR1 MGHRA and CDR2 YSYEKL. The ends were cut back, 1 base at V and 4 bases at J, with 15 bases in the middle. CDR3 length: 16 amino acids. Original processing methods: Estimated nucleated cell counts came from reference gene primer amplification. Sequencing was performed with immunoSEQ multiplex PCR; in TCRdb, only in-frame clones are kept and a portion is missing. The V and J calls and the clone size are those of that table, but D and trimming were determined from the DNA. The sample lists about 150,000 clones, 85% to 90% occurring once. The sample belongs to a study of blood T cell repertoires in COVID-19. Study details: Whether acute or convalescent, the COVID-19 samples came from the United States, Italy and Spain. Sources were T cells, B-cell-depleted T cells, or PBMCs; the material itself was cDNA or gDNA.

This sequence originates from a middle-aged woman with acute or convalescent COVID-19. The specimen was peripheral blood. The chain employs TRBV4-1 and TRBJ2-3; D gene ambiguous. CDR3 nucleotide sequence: TGCGCCAGCAGCCAAGTTCTCTCCGGAGAATCAGATACGCAGTATTTT. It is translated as CASSQVLSGESDTQYF.